This passage covers 17 T cell receptor beta chains from one sample sequenced in a study of blood T cell repertoires in COVID-19. Using immunoSEQ multiplex PCR, the repertoire was profiled, and TCRdb retains in-frame clones only, with some absent. The sample records some 220,000 clones, around three quarters being singletons. Sequencing was done on a sample of peripheral blood. These receptors came from a woman in her 70s with acute or convalescent COVID-19.

V gene TRBV12-5 combines with J gene TRBJ2-1; 8 bases line up with TRBD2. The CDR3 is 14 residues long. V shed 5 bases, J shed 4 bases, and the junction held 4 bases outside the gene matches. Germline CDR1 LGHNT, CDR2 FRNRAP. The CDR3, as DNA: TGTGCTAGTGGTACGGGGGGGATGTACAATGAGCAGTTCTTC. Protein product: CASGTGGMYNEQFF.

The V call is TRBV19, the J call TRBJ2-1; D is unclear. Trimming removed 5 bases at V and 3 bases at J, with 17 bases between. The CDR3 runs to 16 residues. Germline CDR1 and CDR2: LNHDA and SQIVND (reference sequence). The CDR3 DNA is TGTGCCAGTAGTTTAACCGCTTCTCGAGTCTACAATGAGCAGTTCTTC. Its translation: CASSLTASRVYNEQFF. Drawing the rest from reference TRBV19 and TRBJ2-1, the complete variable domain is DGGITQSPKYLFRKEGQNVTLSCEQNLNHDAMYWYRQDPGQGLRLIYYSQIVNDFQKGDIAEGYSVSREKKESFPLTVTSAQKNPTAFYLCASSLTASRVYNEQFFGPGTRLTVL.

The chain employs TRBV21-1 and TRBJ2-5; no check of the table's D call, TRBD1, against the DNA was made. TRBV21-1 is assigned pseudogene status. The CDR3 covers 13 residues. CDR3 amino acids: CASPDRAQETQYF. The CDR3 nucleotides are TGTGCCAGCCCCGACAGGGCCCAAGAGACCCAGTACTTC.

V and J are TRBV15 and TRBJ1-5, with TRBD1 identical over 7 bases. The CDR3 sequence is 15 residues long. Trimming removed 1 base from V and 4 bases from J; junction bases left unmatched: 4. Germline-derived CDR1 and CDR2 are LNHNV and YYDKDF (reference sequence). CDR3 bases: TGTGCCACCAGCAGAGCGGGACAGCTAAATCAGCCCCAGCATTTT. Translated, it gives CATSRAGQLNQPQHF.

This clone was found once. The chain couples TRBV11-2 to TRBJ2-3, with TRBD1 identical over 10 bases. The CDR3 is 14 amino acids. Per the germline V gene, CDR1 is SGHAT and CDR2 is FQNNGV. V was clipped by 5 bases and J by 6 bases; unmatched bases: 5. The CDR3 nucleotides read TGTGCCAGCAGCCCGACAGGGGGCCCGGATACGCAGTATTTT. This encodes CASSPTGGPDTQYF.

The V call is TRBV3-1 (or the pseudogene TRBV3-2), the J call TRBJ1-3; 7 bases are shared with TRBD1. After removal of 5 bases from V and 4 bases from J, the junction contained 8 bases not matched to a gene. CDR1 is LGHDT, CDR2 YNNKEL, per germline (reference sequence). The CDR3 spans 15 residues. The CDR3 DNA is TGTGCCAGCAGCTCTACGAGACAGGGAGGAAACACCATATATTTT. This translates into CASSSTRQGGNTIYF.

The rearrangement joins TRBV6-2 or TRBV6-3 to TRBJ1-1; the D gene is possibly TRBD1 (5 bases). The V end lost 5 bases, the J end lost 7 bases, and 8 bases lay between the germline ends. The CDR3 loop spans 11 amino acids. Germline loops: CDR1 MNHEY, CDR2 SVGEGT. The DNA of the CDR3 is TGTGCCAGCAGTCACACAGGTGAAGCTTTCTTT. The encoded protein is CASSHTGEAFF.

The chain links TRBV5-1 to TRBJ2-6; 8 bases fit TRBD1. The length of the CDR3 is 19 residues. Per germline, CDR1 SGHRS and CDR2 YFSETQ. V shed 4 bases and J 0 bases; nucleotides not matched to a gene: 12. The CDR3 loop is CASSPTGTGFTSGANVLTF. The DNA for the CDR3 is TGCGCCAGCAGCCCGACCGGGACAGGATTTACCTCTGGGGCCAACGTCCTGACTTTC.

This sequence joins TRBV10-3 and TRBJ2-5; TRBD2 matches 13 bases. Germline lookup yields CDR1 ENHRY and CDR2 SYGVKD. The CDR3 sequence is 15 residues long. The V gene end was trimmed by 4 bases and the J gene end by 1 base; junction bases not matched to a gene: 0. This chain's CDR3 is CAISGTSGGQETQYF. CDR3 nucleotide sequence: TGTGCCATCAGTGGGACTAGCGGGGGCCAAGAGACCCAGTACTTC.

The rearrangement joins TRBV12-3 or TRBV12-4 to TRBJ1-2; TRBD1 might be the D (5 bases). The CDR3 is 13 residues long. V lost 5 bases, J lost 7 bases, and 14 bases lay in between. The CDR3, as DNA: TGTGCCAGCAGTCATAGGAGGGGTGGTGGCTACACCTTC. Amino acid sequence: CASSHRRGGGYTF.

This sequence joins TRBV6-2 or TRBV6-3 and TRBJ1-1; TRBD1 agrees at 8 bases. Germline V lookup: CDR1 MNHEY, CDR2 SVGEGT. This CDR3 has 14 amino acids. Trimming cost V 2 bases and J 4 bases; bases outside gene matches: 3. The CDR3 coding sequence is TGTGCCAGCAGTTACCGGACAGGGAGCACTGAAGCTTTCTTT. Translating it yields CASSYRTGSTEAFF.

This chain links TRBV19 with TRBJ1-1; TRBD1 might be the D (6 bases). This CDR3 has 14 amino acids. Per germline, CDR1 LNHDA and CDR2 SQIVND (reference sequence). V lost 2 bases, J lost 2 bases, and 9 bases lay in between. The CDR3 sequence: CASSIQGPNTEAFF. The CDR3 coding sequence is TGTGCCAGTAGTATACAGGGGCCAAACACTGAAGCTTTCTTT.

Only one count was recorded for this clone. The chain is built from TRBV2 and TRBJ2-3; no reliable D call. CDR1 and CDR2 from the germline V gene are SNHLY and FYNNEI. This CDR3 region has 15 residues. Trimming took off 7 bases at V and 4 bases at J, with 18 bases between the two ends. CDR3 protein: CASKRESGAPDTQYF. The CDR3 nucleotides read TGTGCCAGCAAGCGAGAGTCGGGTGCCCCAGATACGCAGTATTTT.

There are a few counts of this clone. The V call is TRBV5-5, the J call TRBJ2-5; perhaps TRBD1 as D (6 bases). The ends were cut back, 6 bases at V and 2 bases at J, with 17 bases in the middle. The CDR3 runs to 15 residues. The germline CDR1 and CDR2 sequences are SGHKS and YYEKEE (reference sequence). The CDR3 sequence: CASTLKWGRQETQYF. DNA of the CDR3: TGTGCCAGCACCCTCAAATGGGGGCGGCAAGAGACCCAGTACTTC.

V gene TRBV5-4 combines with J gene TRBJ2-2, with D perhaps matching TRBD1 (6 bases). V dropped 6 bases and J dropped 0 bases, with 12 bases sitting between them. The CDR3 runs to 15 residues. Per the germline V gene, CDR1 is SGHNT and CDR2 is YYREEE (reference sequence). CDR3 nucleotide sequence: TGTGCCAGCACCCCGGACAGACCGAACACCGGGGAGCTGTTTTTT. Translating it yields CASTPDRPNTGELFF.

This chain joins TRBV6-1 and TRBJ2-1; 12 bases fit TRBD2. Germline CDR1 MNHNS, CDR2 SASEGT. CDR3 size: 17 residues. Trimming took 1 base from V and 2 from J; bases not matched to a gene: 3. This CDR3 reads CASSEGLAGVPYNEQFF. DNA of the CDR3: TGTGCCAGCAGTGAAGGACTAGCGGGGGTCCCCTACAATGAGCAGTTCTTC.

The rearrangement joins TRBV10-3 to TRBJ2-5, with 8 bases aligning to TRBD1. V was pared by 6 bases and J by 4 bases, with 4 bases of the junction left unmatched. CDR3 size: 13 residues. In germline, CDR1 is ENHRY, CDR2 SYGVKD. The DNA of the CDR3 is TGTGCCATCAGGGACAGGGAATCAGAGACCCAGTACTTC. It specifies CAIRDRESETQYF.